This paragraph reports one T cell receptor beta chain. Its matching antigen is unknown. The germline gives CDR1 SGDLS, CDR2 YYNGEE. Trimming took 1 base from V and 4 from J, leaving 14 bases between them. The CDR3 sequence is 15 residues long. Terminally differentiated effector memory CD45RA+ cells were left out of the naive CD8 fraction, which was CD45RO-negative and positively selected for CCR7. Only Caucasian adults living in Nashville, Tennessee served as donors. These data are taken from a study of shared clonotypes between healthy human individuals. The table came from immunoSEQ multiplex PCR; TCRdb's copy has only in-frame clones and leaves some out. The sample has over 2,000,000 clones; roughly 95% are singletons. General study points: It was the non-shared clonotypes that had lower generation probabilities than clonotypes shared by all four donors. Clonotype sharing among donors likely depends on sequencing depth.

The chain uses TRBV9 and TRBJ1-2; D remains ambiguous. Sequenced sample: naive CD8+ T cells from PBMCs. The TCR was taken from a young man in good health. Some clones in this sample may be carry-over from other donors' samples. The CDR3 DNA follows: TGTGCCAGCAGCGTAACCTGGAATCCGAGCTATGGCTACACCTTC. It yields the protein CASSVTWNPSYGYTF.